This TCR beta chain stems from a study of blood T cell repertoires in COVID-19. Residents of about two dozen US areas, aged 18 to 89 years, made up the participants. Participant-reported clinical history was the basis for cohort assignment. Up to 2 weeks before entering the study, exposed participants had met a COVID-19 case. This clone has a single count. In the original analysis: Using reference gene primer amplification, nucleated cell counts were estimated. Generated by immunoSEQ multiplex PCR, the TCRdb table keeps only in-frame clones and is missing some. V, J and clone size reflect that table, while D and trimming were determined from the DNA. This table has around 400,000 clones, just over 90% appearing once. The specimen sequenced was PBMCs or T cells enriched from blood (not recorded which). The receptor was isolated from a woman between 35 and 50 years old who had been exposed to COVID-19.

The CDR3 sequence: CASSRQATTNEKLFF. The CDR3 nucleotides read TGTGCCAGCAGCCGACAAGCAACAACTAATGAAAAACTGTTTTTT. J is TRBJ1-4 and V is TRBV3-1 (or the pseudogene TRBV3-2); D is unclear. V dropped 4 bases and J dropped 0 bases, with 9 bases sitting between them. CDR1 LGHDT and CDR2 YNNKEL come from the germline V gene (reference sequence). The CDR3 covers 15 residues.